The 21 T cell receptor beta chains reported below all come from one sample, sequenced in a study of blood T cell repertoires in COVID-19. Sequencing was performed with immunoSEQ multiplex PCR; in TCRdb, only in-frame clones are kept and a portion is missing. Of about 61,000 clones in the sample, about 90% were seen once. The sequenced material came from peripheral blood. These receptors were taken from an elderly man in a cohort sampled during active COVID-19.

V and J are TRBV6-2 or TRBV6-3 and TRBJ2-3, with TRBD1 as a possible D gene (5 bases). CDR3 length: 14 amino acids. V was pared by 2 bases and J by 6 bases, with 12 bases between. From germline, CDR1 is MNHEY and CDR2 SVGEGT. Here the CDR3 DNA reads TGTGCCAGCAGTTACAGCGTGGGGCGGGATACGCAGTATTTT. Its protein is CASSYSVGRDTQYF.

The gene calls are TRBV6-5 and TRBJ1-1; 7 bases line up with TRBD1. The ends lost 0 bases at V and 6 bases at J; junction bases unmatched: 1. Per germline, CDR1 MNHEY and CDR2 SVGAGI. The CDR3 runs to 13 residues. This chain's CDR3 is CASSYSGQAEAFF. Here the CDR3 DNA reads TGTGCCAGCAGTTACTCCGGACAGGCTGAAGCTTTCTTT.

The chain uses TRBV15 and TRBJ1-3; D call uncertain. This CDR3 comprises 15 residues. V lost 0 bases and J 4 bases, leaving 10 bases between the germline ends. Germline V CDR1 and CDR2: LNHNV, YYDKDF (reference sequence). The CDR3: CATSRDEGGGNTIYF. The CDR3 DNA reads as TGTGCCACCAGCAGAGATGAGGGAGGGGGAAACACCATATATTTT.

The gene calls are TRBV18 and TRBJ1-1, with D unclear. With 4 bases removed from V and 1 base from J, the gap between germline ends came to 7 bases. The CDR3 extends over 13 amino acids. The V gene's germline CDR1 is KGHSH and CDR2 LQKENI. The CDR3 reads CASSQSGNTEAFF. The CDR3 DNA sequence: TGTGCCAGCTCACAATCGGGGAACACTGAAGCTTTCTTT.

This chain joins TRBV9 and TRBJ2-7; D perhaps matches TRBD1 (6 bases). In germline, CDR1 is SGDLS, CDR2 YYNGEE. CDR3 length: 15 amino acids. Trimming took off 4 bases at V and 1 base at J, with 15 bases between the two ends. CDR3 amino acids: CASSPHPGQSYEQYF. DNA for the CDR3: TGTGCCAGCAGCCCCCATCCGGGACAATCCTACGAGCAGTACTTC.

The V gene is TRBV5-1, the J gene TRBJ2-3; possibly TRBD1 for D (6 bases). Germline lookup yields CDR1 SGHRS and CDR2 YFSETQ. V was trimmed by 0 bases and J by 1 base, leaving 6 bases between them. This CDR3 comprises 14 residues. The CDR3 coding sequence is TGCGCCAGCAGCTTGGAGGGGGGCACAGATACGCAGTATTTT. This encodes CASSLEGGTDTQYF.

The rearrangement links TRBV5-4 to TRBJ2-6; a weak D match, TRBD1 (6 bases). Germline V CDR1 and CDR2: SGHNT, YYREEE (reference sequence). The V end was cut by 0 bases, the J end by 0 bases, with 16 bases between. The CDR3 loop spans 19 amino acids. The CDR3 here is CASSLVGGQTRSGANVLTF. CDR3 nucleotide sequence: TGTGCCAGCAGCTTGGTAGGGGGTCAAACGCGCTCTGGGGCCAACGTCCTGACTTTC.

The V gene is TRBV6-5, the J gene TRBJ1-2; 11 bases fit TRBD1. V trimming: 4 bases; J trimming: 8 bases; junction bases outside the gene matches: 6. This CDR3 has 14 amino acids. Germline V gene data show CDR1 as MNHEY and CDR2 as SVGAGI. The chain's CDR3 is CASSSGQGVLGYTF. CDR3 DNA: TGTGCCAGCAGTTCGGGACAGGGGGTACTAGGCTACACCTTC.

The rearrangement joins TRBV5-1 to TRBJ1-1; the match to TRBD1 covers 12 bases. Trimming at V came to 4 bases and at J to 7 bases, leaving 14 bases not matched to a gene. The CDR3 has 17 residues. Germline-derived CDR1 and CDR2 are SGHRS and YFSETQ. DNA for the CDR3: TGCGCCAGCAGCCTGGCCGGGACAGGGGGCGCGATGATTGAAGCTTTCTTT. Amino acid sequence: CASSLAGTGGAMIEAFF.

This clone was detected once. The rearrangement joins TRBV5-1 to TRBJ2-7; a weak D match, TRBD2 (5 bases). The CDR3 spans 13 residues. The V end lost 5 bases, the J end lost 3 bases, and 12 bases lay between the germline ends. Germline values: CDR1 SGHRS, CDR2 YFSETQ. The CDR3 nucleotides are TGCGCCAGCAGGAGGGAAAGAAACTACGAGCAGTACTTC. The encoded protein is CASRRERNYEQYF.

The V gene is TRBV10-3, the J gene TRBJ2-3; weak D call: TRBD2 (6 bases). CDR1 ENHRY and CDR2 SYGVKD come from the germline V gene. V lost 7 bases and J lost 1, with 9 bases in between. The CDR3 contains 13 residues. CDR3 sequence (DNA): TGTGCCATCAACCCGGGAGGCACAGATACGCAGTATTTT. Translated, it gives CAINPGGTDTQYF.

The chain couples TRBV6-1 to TRBJ2-1, with TRBD2 as a possible D gene (6 bases). This CDR3 has 15 amino acids. CDR1 and CDR2 from the germline V gene are MNHNS and SASEGT. The germline V and J ends were trimmed by 1 base and 6 bases, with 13 bases remaining between them. The CDR3 coding sequence is TGTGCCAGCAGTGAAGGTGGGACTTCCCTCAATGAGCAGTTCTTC. This codes for CASSEGGTSLNEQFF.

The chain couples TRBV19 to TRBJ2-6; TRBD1 matches 11 bases. The V gene's germline CDR1 is LNHDA and CDR2 SQIVND (reference sequence). The V and J ends lost 6 bases and 1 base, in that order; junction bases with no gene match: 5. The CDR3 has 17 amino acids. The CDR3 DNA sequence: TGTGCCAGTAGCCGCCGGGACAGGGGGTCTGGGGCCAACGTCCTGACTTTC. It translates to CASSRRDRGSGANVLTF.

V is TRBV5-1 and J is TRBJ2-1; 12 bases are a match to TRBD2. V shed 3 bases and J 7 bases; nucleotides not matched to a gene: 5. The length of the CDR3 is 15 residues. Germline V gene data show CDR1 as SGHRS and CDR2 as YFSETQ. The CDR3 DNA follows: TGCGCCAGCAGCTCTACTAGCGGGAGGTTGAATGAGCAGTTCTTC. It codes for CASSSTSGRLNEQFF. Full variable domain (missing parts from reference TRBV5-1 and TRBJ2-1): KAGVTQTPRYLIKTRGQQVTLSCSPISGHRSVSWYQQTPGQGLQFLFEYFSETQRNKGNFPGRFSGRQFSNSRSEMNVSTLELGDSALYLCASSSTSGRLNEQFFGPGTRLTVL.

The chain combines TRBV7-2 with TRBJ1-6, with 7 bases matching TRBD1. The junction had 8 bases not matched to a gene; V was cut back by 5 bases and J by 10 bases. The CDR3 consists of 14 residues. Germline-derived CDR1 and CDR2 are SGHTA and FQGNSA. The CDR3 region has the DNA TGTGCCAGCAGCACCTCAGGACAGGAATCACCCCTCCACTTT. It yields the protein CASSTSGQESPLHF. Variable domain in full (rest from reference TRBV7-2 and TRBJ1-6): GAGVSQSPSNKVTEKGKDVELRCDPISGHTALYWYRQSLGQGLEFLIYFQGNSAPDKSGLPSDRFSAERTGGSVSTLTIQRTQQEDSAVYLCASSTSGQESPLHFGNGTRLTVT.

The chain recombines TRBV27 with TRBJ1-5, with unresolved D. The ends were cut back, 2 bases at V and 0 bases at J, with 5 bases in the middle. The germline V gene has CDR1 MNHEY and CDR2 SMNVEV (reference sequence). The CDR3 totals 14 residues. The CDR3 nucleotides read TGTGCCAGCAGTTTAACAAATAGCAATCAGCCCCAGCATTTT. It specifies CASSLTNSNQPQHF.

This clone appeared a single time. V and J are TRBV12-3 or TRBV12-4 and TRBJ1-3, with D uncertain. The CDR3 totals 12 residues. V lost 7 bases and J 3 bases, leaving 7 bases between the germline ends. As DNA, the CDR3 is TGTGCCAGCACCCACGGTGGAAACACCATATATTTT. This codes for CASTHGGNTIYF.

The J gene is TRBJ1-6, the V gene TRBV10-3; TRBD1 is a possible D gene (6 bases). Trimming took 0 bases from V and 4 from J, leaving 13 bases between them. Germline assignment: CDR1 ENHRY and CDR2 SYGVKD. This CDR3 contains 17 residues. CDR3 residues: CAISESPGQSYNSPLHF. The CDR3 DNA follows: TGTGCCATCAGTGAGTCCCCCGGACAGTCTTATAATTCACCCCTCCACTTT.

This clone was detected once. The rearrangement uses TRBV7-9 and TRBJ2-5, with TRBD1 as a possible D gene (6 bases). CDR3 size: 13 residues. Germline V lookup: CDR1 SEHNR, CDR2 FQNEAQ (reference sequence). The V gene lost 6 bases and the J gene lost 1 base, with 9 bases spanning the gap. The CDR3 region has the DNA TGTGCCAGCAGTAGGACAGCCCAAGAGACCCAGTACTTC. Translation gives CASSRTAQETQYF.

The chain employs TRBV30 and TRBJ2-1, with 7 bases matching TRBD1. Germline V gene lookup returns CDR1 GTSNPN and CDR2 SVGIG (reference sequence). This CDR3 region has 14 residues. Trimming cost V 0 bases and J 7 bases; bases outside gene matches: 6. In nucleotides, the CDR3 is TGTGCCTGGAGTGTTCGGACAGGATTAAATGAGCAGTTCTTC. As protein: CAWSVRTGLNEQFF. Combining the CDR3 with reference TRBV30 and TRBJ2-1 gives the whole variable domain SQTIHQWPATLVQPVGSPLSLECTVEGTSNPNLYWYRQAAGRGLQLLFYSVGIGQISSEVPQNLSASRPQDRQFILSSKKLLLSDSGFYLCAWSVRTGLNEQFFGPGTRLTVL.

This chain uses TRBV3-1 (or the pseudogene TRBV3-2) with TRBJ2-1, with TRBD2 matching 11 bases. In germline, CDR1 is LGHDT, CDR2 YNNKEL (reference sequence). The CDR3 sequence is 20 residues long. V shed 2 bases and J 4 bases; nucleotides not matched to a gene: 16. The CDR3 region has the DNA TGTGCCAGCAGCCAAAGTATGAGACTAGCGGGACCGCCACCTTACAATGAGCAGTTCTTC. Amino acids: CASSQSMRLAGPPPYNEQFF.